The 20 T cell receptor beta chains reported below all come from one sample, sequenced in a study of identifying expanded T cells in peripheral blood. Here immunoSEQ multiplex PCR was the method, and the copy in TCRdb shows in-frame clones only, minus some. Of some 76,000 clones in the sample, around 90% were seen once. Sequenced sample: blood. The receptors here all came from a person aged 18 to 75 in good health.

The gene calls are TRBV30 and TRBJ1-1; D is undetermined. The CDR3 contains 12 residues. Trimming pared 1 base from V and 2 bases from J, leaving 5 bases between. Germline CDR1 GTSNPN, CDR2 SVGIG (reference sequence). The CDR3 reads CAWSADNTEAFF. The CDR3, as DNA: TGTGCCTGGAGTGCGGACAACACTGAAGCTTTCTTT.

This chain joins TRBV6-6 and TRBJ2-5, with D possibly called TRBD1 or TRBD2 (5 bases each). V dropped 2 bases and J dropped 5 bases, with 15 bases sitting between them. Germline CDR1 MNHNY, CDR2 SVGAGI (reference sequence). This CDR3 is 15 amino acids long. The CDR3 here is CASSYDGAPGETQYF. CDR3 DNA sequence: TGTGCCAGCAGTTACGACGGGGCCCCTGGGGAGACCCAGTACTTC.

This chain links TRBV25-1 with TRBJ1-2; perhaps TRBD1 as D (6 bases). Trimming cost V 5 bases and J 8 bases, with 24 bases left between them. Germline-derived CDR1 and CDR2 are MGHDK and SYGVNS. The CDR3 contains 16 residues. CDR3 sequence reads: CASSPLWVGGRGGYTF. Here the CDR3 DNA reads TGTGCCAGCAGTCCTCTATGGGTCGGGGGGCGCGGAGGCTACACCTTC.

The chain couples TRBV28 to TRBJ2-7; D unresolved. The germline V gene encodes CDR1 MDHEN and CDR2 SYDVKM. The CDR3 sequence is 15 residues long. The V gene lost 7 bases and the J gene lost 4 bases, with 20 bases spanning the gap. The CDR3 nucleotides read TGTGCCAGCATCGGCAGCATTACCCCCTTTTACGAGCAGTACTTC. Residues: CASIGSITPFYEQYF.

The V and J genes are TRBV20-1 and TRBJ2-3, with D maybe TRBD2 (5 bases). Per the germline V gene, CDR1 is DFQATT and CDR2 is SNEGSKA (reference sequence). The CDR3 is 10 residues long. CDR3 nucleotide sequence: TGCAGCCTAGCCACAGATACGCAGTATTTT. Amino acid sequence: CSLATDTQYF.

The chain combines TRBV28 with TRBJ1-5; 9 nucleotides align to TRBD1. Trimming took 3 bases from V and 7 from J; bases not matched to a gene: 7. Germline V lookup: CDR1 MDHEN, CDR2 SYDVKM. This CDR3 contains 15 residues. As DNA, the CDR3 is TGTGCCAGCAGTTTGTCGGACAGGGGTGTCCAGCCCCAGCATTTT. It encodes CASSLSDRGVQPQHF.

This chain connects TRBV4-2 to TRBJ2-7; D possibly corresponds to TRBD2 (5 bases). Deletions cut 4 bases from V and 1 base from J, with 14 bases between. The CDR3 spans 15 residues. Per the germline V gene, CDR1 is LGHNA and CDR2 is YNFKEQ. This chain's CDR3 is CASSLRPRGSYEQYF. The CDR3 bases are TGTGCCAGCAGCCTTCGGCCAAGAGGGTCCTACGAGCAGTACTTC.

V is TRBV28 and J is TRBJ2-5; D is possibly TRBD1 (7 bases). V was cut by 6 bases and J by 6 bases, with 17 bases left in between. CDR1 MDHEN and CDR2 SYDVKM come from the germline V gene. CDR3 length: 14 residues. This chain's CDR3 is CASSTQGGSKTQYF. In nucleotides, the CDR3 is TGTGCCAGCAGCACCCAGGGGGGTTCAAAGACCCAGTACTTC.

Only a few counts were recorded for this clone. The chain uses TRBV7-3 and TRBJ2-5; D uncertain. The CDR3 runs 13 residues. Germline lookup yields CDR1 SGHTA and CDR2 FQGTGA. V gave up 1 base and J gave up 4 bases, with 7 bases separating them. CDR3 sequence reads: CASSLNPRETQYF. For the CDR3, the DNA is TGTGCCAGCAGCTTAAACCCCAGAGAGACCCAGTACTTC.

The chain combines TRBV5-1 with TRBJ1-1; D ambiguous. Germline CDR1 reads SGHRS; CDR2 reads YFSETQ. This CDR3 is 14 amino acids long. V was cut by 4 bases and J by 1 base, with 11 bases left in between. The CDR3 loop is CASSPGPPNTEAFF. Here the CDR3 DNA reads TGCGCCAGCAGCCCTGGCCCCCCGAACACTGAAGCTTTCTTT.

The rearrangement joins TRBV12-5 to TRBJ2-4; D possibly uses TRBD1 or TRBD2 (5 bases each). The CDR3 consists of 19 residues. The V and J ends lost 1 base and 1 base respectively, with 20 bases between them. Germline V gene data show CDR1 as LGHNT and CDR2 as FRNRAP. DNA of the CDR3: TGTGCTAGTGGTTTGGCAACTTGGAGCAGGGAGAAGGCCAAAAACATTCAGTACTTC. Translation gives CASGLATWSREKAKNIQYF. The entire variable domain, with the rest obtained from reference TRBV12-5 and TRBJ2-4, is as follows: DARVTQTPRHKVTEMGQEVTMRCQPILGHNTVFWYRQTMMQGLELLAYFRNRAPLDDSGMPKDRFSAEMPDATLATLKIQPSEPRDSAVYFCASGLATWSREKAKNIQYFGAGTRLSVL.

This rearrangement joins TRBV5-1 to TRBJ1-4; D is undetermined. The CDR3 consists of 18 residues. Germline CDR1 SGHRS, CDR2 YFSETQ. V lost 0 bases and J 4 bases, leaving 19 bases between the germline ends. The CDR3 DNA reads TGCGCCAGCAGCTTGGGACACCCAGGCTACTATAATAATGAAAAACTGTTTTTT. This gives the protein CASSLGHPGYYNNEKLFF.

The chain couples TRBV14 to TRBJ2-7; 9 nucleotides align to TRBD2. The J segment lost 6 bases and the V segment lost 0 bases, leaving 12 bases of the junction unmatched. The CDR3 is 17 amino acids. Germline V CDR1 and CDR2: SGHDN, FVKESK. In DNA form, the CDR3 reads TGTGCCAGCAGCCAAGATCTCTTAGCGGGAGTATCCGGCGAGCAGTACTTC. Translation gives CASSQDLLAGVSGEQYF.

V is TRBV10-3 and J is TRBJ2-7; 9 bases fit TRBD1. The CDR3 is 16 residues long. Per germline, CDR1 ENHRY and CDR2 SYGVKD. The junction had 9 bases not matched to a gene; V was cut back by 2 bases and J by 4 bases. The CDR3 loop reads CAISEPTTGGKYEQYF. CDR3 nucleotide sequence: TGTGCCATCAGTGAGCCCACGACAGGGGGGAAGTACGAGCAGTACTTC.

The rearrangement uses TRBV7-2 and TRBJ1-5; 7 bases line up with TRBD1. Germline CDR1 and CDR2: SGHTA and FQGNSA. This CDR3 is 17 amino acids long. Trimming removed 4 bases from V and 2 bases from J; junction bases left unmatched: 11. The CDR3 DNA is TGTGCCAGCAGCTCCGCCTCACAGGGGTTCGGCAATCAGCCCCAGCATTTT. Protein: CASSSASQGFGNQPQHF.

This clone has only one observation. This chain links TRBV7-2 with TRBJ2-2, with D perhaps matching TRBD1 or TRBD2 (6 bases each). The CDR3 sequence is 14 residues long. V was trimmed by 1 base and J by 8 bases, leaving 11 bases between them. Germline CDR1 and CDR2: SGHTA and FQGNSA. This CDR3 is CASSLVPGAGELFF. DNA for the CDR3: TGTGCCAGCAGCTTAGTTCCGGGGGCAGGGGAGCTGTTTTTT.

V and J are TRBV6-5 and TRBJ1-5, with 7 nucleotides matching TRBD1. The junction had 9 bases not matched to a gene; V was cut back by 6 bases and J by 7 bases. The V gene's germline CDR1 is MNHEY and CDR2 SVGAGI. The CDR3 length is 14 residues. The CDR3 sequence is CASRPQGIGQPQHF. The CDR3 DNA is TGTGCCAGCAGACCACAGGGGATTGGGCAGCCCCAGCATTTT.

This clone has a single count. The chain recombines TRBV6-5 with TRBJ1-4; tentatively, D is TRBD1 (6 bases). There are 14 residues in the CDR3. Germline CDR1 is MNHEY and CDR2 is SVGAGI. V was shortened by 2 bases and J by 5 bases, with 9 bases between the two germline ends. DNA of the CDR3: TGTGCCAGCAGTTACCGCAGGGGAAATGAAAAACTGTTTTTT. This sequence encodes CASSYRRGNEKLFF.

V usage is TRBV30 and J usage is TRBJ1-6; a weak D match, TRBD1 (5 bases). The germline V and J ends were trimmed by 4 bases and 0 bases, with 13 bases remaining between them. The CDR3 sequence is 16 residues long. Germline V gene data show CDR1 as GTSNPN and CDR2 as SVGIG (reference sequence). The DNA for the CDR3 is TGTGCCTGGAAAGGGACTCCAAGCTCCTATAATTCACCCCTCCACTTT. Translation gives CAWKGTPSSYNSPLHF.

V and J are TRBV28 and TRBJ2-2; D gene unclear. Germline V lookup: CDR1 MDHEN, CDR2 SYDVKM. V lost 7 bases and J 4 bases, leaving 7 bases between the germline ends. This CDR3 has 12 amino acids. The CDR3 DNA follows: TGTGCCAGCAACCCTGGCACCGGGGAGCTGTTTTTT. Residues: CASNPGTGELFF.